This T cell receptor beta chain emerged from a study of blood T cell repertoires in COVID-19. For the study at large: Material from acute and convalescent COVID-19 was sourced from the United States, Italy and Spain. Sources were T cells, B-cell-depleted T cells, or PBMCs; the material itself was cDNA or gDNA.

In the original processing: Nucleated cell counts were estimated from reference gene primer amplification. Libraries were prepared by immunoSEQ multiplex PCR; TCRdb keeps only in-frame clonotypes and omits some of them. V, J and clone size are taken as reported in that table, and D and trimming were inferred from the DNA itself. Of about 92,000 clones in the sample, approximately 70% are singletons; the top ten hold just under 25%. The CDR3 length is 14 residues. The chain joins TRBV21-1 to TRBJ2-3; TRBD2, the table's D call, lacks a check against the DNA. TRBV21-1 is designated a pseudogene. What was sequenced was peripheral blood. This clonotype originated in a woman in her sixties or seventies in a cohort sampled during active or convalescent COVID-19. This CDR3 is CAKPRGRERDTQYF. CDR3 DNA sequence: TGTGCCAAGCCGAGGGGGAGGGAACGAGATACGCAGTATTTT.